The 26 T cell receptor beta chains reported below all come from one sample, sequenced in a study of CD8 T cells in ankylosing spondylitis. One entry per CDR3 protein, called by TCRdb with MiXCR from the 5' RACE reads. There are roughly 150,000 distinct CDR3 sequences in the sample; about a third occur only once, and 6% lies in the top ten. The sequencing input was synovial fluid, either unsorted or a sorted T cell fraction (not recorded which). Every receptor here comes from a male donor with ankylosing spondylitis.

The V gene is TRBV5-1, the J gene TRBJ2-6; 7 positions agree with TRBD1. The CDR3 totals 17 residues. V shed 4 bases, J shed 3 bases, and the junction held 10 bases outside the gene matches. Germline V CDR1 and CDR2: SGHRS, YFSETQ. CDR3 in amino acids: CASSHEGGGFGANVLTF. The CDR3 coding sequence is TGCGCCAGCAGCCATGAAGGGGGCGGGTTTGGGGCCAACGTCCTGACTTTC.

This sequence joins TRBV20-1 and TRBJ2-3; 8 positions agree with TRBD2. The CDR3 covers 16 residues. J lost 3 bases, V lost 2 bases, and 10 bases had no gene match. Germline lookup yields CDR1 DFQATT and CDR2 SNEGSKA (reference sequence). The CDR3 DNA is TGCAGTGCTAGAACTCACGGGGGGGCCGGGACAGATACGCAGTATTTT. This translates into CSARTHGGAGTDTQYF.

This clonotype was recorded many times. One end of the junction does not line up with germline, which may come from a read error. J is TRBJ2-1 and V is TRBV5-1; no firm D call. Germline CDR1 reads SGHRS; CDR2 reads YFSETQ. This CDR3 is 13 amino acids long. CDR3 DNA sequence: TGTGCCAGCAGTCTCGATTCGTACAATGAGCAGTTCTTC. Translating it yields CASSLDSYNEQFF.

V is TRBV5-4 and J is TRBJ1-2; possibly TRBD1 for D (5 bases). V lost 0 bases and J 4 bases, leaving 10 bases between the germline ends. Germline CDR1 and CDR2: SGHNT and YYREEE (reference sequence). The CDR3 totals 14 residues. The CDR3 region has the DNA TGTGCCAGCAGCTTGGACCAGGGACCCTATGGCTACACCTTC. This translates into CASSLDQGPYGYTF.

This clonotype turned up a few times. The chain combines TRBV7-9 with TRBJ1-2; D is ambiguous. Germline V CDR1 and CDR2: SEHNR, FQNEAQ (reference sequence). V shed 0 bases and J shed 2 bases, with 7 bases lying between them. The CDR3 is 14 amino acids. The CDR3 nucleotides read TGTGCCAGCAGCTTAGCTGGCCAGAACTATGGCTACACCTTC. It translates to CASSLAGQNYGYTF.

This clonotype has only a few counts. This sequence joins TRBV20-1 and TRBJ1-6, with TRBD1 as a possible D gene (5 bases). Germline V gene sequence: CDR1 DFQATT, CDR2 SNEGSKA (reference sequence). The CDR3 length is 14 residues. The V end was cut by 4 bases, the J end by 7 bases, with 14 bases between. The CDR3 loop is CSAKSTPGNSPLHF. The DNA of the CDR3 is TGCAGTGCTAAATCGACACCAGGGAATTCACCCCTCCACTTT.

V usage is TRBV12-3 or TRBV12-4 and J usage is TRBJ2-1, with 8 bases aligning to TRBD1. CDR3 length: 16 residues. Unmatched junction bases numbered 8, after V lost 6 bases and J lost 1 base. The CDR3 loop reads CASREGQGASYNEQFF. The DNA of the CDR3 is TGTGCCAGCAGGGAAGGACAGGGCGCTTCCTACAATGAGCAGTTCTTC.

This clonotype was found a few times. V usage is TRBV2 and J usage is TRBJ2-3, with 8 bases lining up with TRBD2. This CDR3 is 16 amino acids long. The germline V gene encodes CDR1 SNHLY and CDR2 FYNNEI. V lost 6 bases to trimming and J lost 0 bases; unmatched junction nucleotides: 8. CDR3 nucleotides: TGTGCCAGCAGGTCGCGACTAGCGCAGAGCACAGATACGCAGTATTTT. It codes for CASRSRLAQSTDTQYF.

CDR3: CASSLGAGENQPQHF. CDR3 coding DNA: TGCGCCAGCAGCTTGGGGGCCGGGGAGAATCAGCCCCAGCATTTT. The rearrangement uses TRBV5-1 and TRBJ1-5; D remains ambiguous. Germline CDR1 is SGHRS and CDR2 is YFSETQ. With 0 bases removed from V and 4 bases from J, the gap between germline ends came to 11 bases. This CDR3 contains 15 residues.

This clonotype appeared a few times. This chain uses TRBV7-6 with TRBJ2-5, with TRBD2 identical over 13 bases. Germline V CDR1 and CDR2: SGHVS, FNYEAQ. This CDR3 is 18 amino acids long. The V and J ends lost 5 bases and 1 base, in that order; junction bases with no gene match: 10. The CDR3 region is CASSDPLGLAGFQETQYF. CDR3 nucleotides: TGTGCCAGCAGCGACCCCCTGGGACTAGCGGGGTTCCAAGAGACCCAGTACTTC.

The CDR3 bases are TGTGCCAGCAGCCCACCAGGGACAGGGGCCTACGAGCAGTACTTC. It codes for CASSPPGTGAYEQYF. The J gene is TRBJ2-7, the V gene TRBV28; 10 bases match TRBD1. Germline CDR1 and CDR2: MDHEN and SYDVKM. This CDR3 spans 15 amino acids. Losses at the gene ends were 6 bases for V and 2 bases for J; bases not matched to a gene: 7.

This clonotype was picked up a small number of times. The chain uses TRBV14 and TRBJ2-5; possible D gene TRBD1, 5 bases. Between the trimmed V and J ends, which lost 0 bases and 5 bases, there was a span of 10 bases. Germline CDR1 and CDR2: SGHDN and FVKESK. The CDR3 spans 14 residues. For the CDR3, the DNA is TGTGCCAGCAGCCAAGATCGTAGGGGCGAGACCCAGTACTTC. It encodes CASSQDRRGETQYF.

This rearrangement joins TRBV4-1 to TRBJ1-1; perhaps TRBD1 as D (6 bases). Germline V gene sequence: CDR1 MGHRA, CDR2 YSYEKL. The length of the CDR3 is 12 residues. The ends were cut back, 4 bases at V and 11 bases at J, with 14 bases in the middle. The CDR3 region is CASSRGGTFAFF. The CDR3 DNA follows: TGCGCCAGCAGCCGAGGGGGGACATTTGCTTTCTTT.

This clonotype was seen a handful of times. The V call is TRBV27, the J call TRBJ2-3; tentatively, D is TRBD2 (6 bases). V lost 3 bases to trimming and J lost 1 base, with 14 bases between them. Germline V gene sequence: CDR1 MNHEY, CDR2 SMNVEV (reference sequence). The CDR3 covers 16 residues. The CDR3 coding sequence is TGTGCCAGCAGTTTGATCGGTTGGGGGGGCACAGATACGCAGTATTTT. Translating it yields CASSLIGWGGTDTQYF.

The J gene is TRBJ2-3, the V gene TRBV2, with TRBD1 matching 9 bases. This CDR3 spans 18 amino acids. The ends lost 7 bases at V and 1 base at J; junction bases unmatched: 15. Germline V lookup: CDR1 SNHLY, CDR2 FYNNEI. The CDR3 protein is CASNLDRGFGAGTDTQYF. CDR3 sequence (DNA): TGTGCCAGCAACCTGGACAGGGGATTTGGGGCTGGCACAGATACGCAGTATTTT. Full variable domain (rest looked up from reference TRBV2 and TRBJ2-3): EPEVTQTPSHQVTQMGQEVILRCVPISNHLYFYWYRQILGQKVEFLVSFYNNEISEKSEIFDDQFSVERPDGSNFTLKIRSTKLEDSAMYFCASNLDRGFGAGTDTQYFGPGTRLTVL.

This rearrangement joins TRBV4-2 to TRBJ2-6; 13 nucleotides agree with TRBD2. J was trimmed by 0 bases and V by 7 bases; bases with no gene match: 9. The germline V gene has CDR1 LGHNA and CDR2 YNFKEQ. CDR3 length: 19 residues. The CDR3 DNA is TGTGCCAGCACCCCGAGACTAGCGGGGGGCCCCTCTGGGGCCAACGTCCTGACTTTC. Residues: CASTPRLAGGPSGANVLTF.

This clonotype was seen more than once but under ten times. The CDR3 nucleotides read TGTGCCAGCAGCCTCAGGGCCTCCTCTGGAAACACCATATATTTT. Its translation: CASSLRASSGNTIYF. The V gene is TRBV9, the J gene TRBJ1-3; TRBD1 is a possible D gene (5 bases). CDR3 length: 15 residues. V was cut by 4 bases and J by 0 bases, with 11 bases left in between. From germline, CDR1 is SGDLS and CDR2 YYNGEE.

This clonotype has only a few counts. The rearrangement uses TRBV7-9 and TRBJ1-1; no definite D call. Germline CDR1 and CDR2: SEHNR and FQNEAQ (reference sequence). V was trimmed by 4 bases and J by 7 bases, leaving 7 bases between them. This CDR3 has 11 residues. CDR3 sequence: CASSSTFEAFF. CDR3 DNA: TGTGCCAGCAGCTCAACCTTTGAAGCTTTCTTT. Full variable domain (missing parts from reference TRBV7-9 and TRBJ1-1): DTGVSQNPRHKITKRGQNVTFRCDPISEHNRLYWYRQTLGQGPEFLTYFQNEAQLEKSRLLSDRFSAERPKGSFSTLEIQRTEQGDSAMYLCASSSTFEAFFGQGTRLTVV.

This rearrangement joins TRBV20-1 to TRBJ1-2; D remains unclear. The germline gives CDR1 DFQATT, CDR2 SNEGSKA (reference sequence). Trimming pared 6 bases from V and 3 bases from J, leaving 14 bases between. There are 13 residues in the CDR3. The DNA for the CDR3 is TGCAGTGCCCCCCTGGACGGGTACTATGGCTACACCTTC. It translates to CSAPLDGYYGYTF.

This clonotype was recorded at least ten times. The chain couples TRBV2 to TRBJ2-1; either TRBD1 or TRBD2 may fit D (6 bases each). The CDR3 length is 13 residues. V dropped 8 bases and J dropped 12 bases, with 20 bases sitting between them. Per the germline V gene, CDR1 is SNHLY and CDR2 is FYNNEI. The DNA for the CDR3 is TGTGCCAGCCCGTGGGAGATCAAGGGGGGGCAGTTCTTC. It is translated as CASPWEIKGGQFF.

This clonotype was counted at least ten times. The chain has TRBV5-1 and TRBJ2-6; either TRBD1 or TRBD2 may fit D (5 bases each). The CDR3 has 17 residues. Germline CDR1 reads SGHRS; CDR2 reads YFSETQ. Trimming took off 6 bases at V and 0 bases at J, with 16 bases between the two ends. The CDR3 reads CASIPGPPLSGANVLTF. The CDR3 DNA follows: TGCGCCAGCATACCGGGGCCGCCACTCTCTGGGGCCAACGTCCTGACTTTC.

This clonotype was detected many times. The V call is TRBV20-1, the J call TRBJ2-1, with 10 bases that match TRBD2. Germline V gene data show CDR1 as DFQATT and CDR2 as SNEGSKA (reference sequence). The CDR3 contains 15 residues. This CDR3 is CRILAGGLSYNEQFF. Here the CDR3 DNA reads TGCAGAATATTAGCGGGGGGCCTTTCCTACAATGAGCAGTTCTTC.

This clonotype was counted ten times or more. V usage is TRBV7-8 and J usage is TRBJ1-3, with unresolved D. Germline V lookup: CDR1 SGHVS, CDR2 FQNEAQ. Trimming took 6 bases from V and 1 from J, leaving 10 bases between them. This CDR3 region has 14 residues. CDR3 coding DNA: TGTGCCAGCAGGATGGAGAGATCTGGAAACACCATATATTTT. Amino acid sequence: CASRMERSGNTIYF.

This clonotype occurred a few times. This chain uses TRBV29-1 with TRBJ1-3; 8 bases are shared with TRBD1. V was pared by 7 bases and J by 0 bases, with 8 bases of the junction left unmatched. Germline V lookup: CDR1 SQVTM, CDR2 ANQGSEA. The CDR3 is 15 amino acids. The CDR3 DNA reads TGCAGCGCTTCCACAGGGGGAAGCTCTGGAAACACCATATATTTT. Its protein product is CSASTGGSSGNTIYF.

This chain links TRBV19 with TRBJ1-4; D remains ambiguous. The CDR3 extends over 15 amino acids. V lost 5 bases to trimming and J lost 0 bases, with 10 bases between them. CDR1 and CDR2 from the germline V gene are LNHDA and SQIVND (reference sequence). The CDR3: CASSESRATNEKLFF. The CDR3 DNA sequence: TGTGCCAGTAGTGAATCAAGAGCAACTAATGAAAAACTGTTTTTT.

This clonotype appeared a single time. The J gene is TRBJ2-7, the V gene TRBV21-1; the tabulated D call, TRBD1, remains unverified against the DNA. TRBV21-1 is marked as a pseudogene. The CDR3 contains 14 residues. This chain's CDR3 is CASSLGAEPYEQYF. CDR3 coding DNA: TGTGCCAGCAGCCTTGGGGCGGAGCCCTACGAGCAGTACTTC.